This entry describes one T cell receptor (beta chain). Its antigen is not yet known. The method was the immunoSEQ multiplex PCR assay. A mixture of 60 forward primers for TCR Vbeta segments and 13 reverse primers for TCR Jbeta segments was used in the multiplex PCR. A multiplex PCR assay on genomic DNA amplified the CDR3 region of rearranged TCR beta genes. On the Illumina HiSeq System, the amplified TCR beta libraries were sequenced as 87-base-pair reads. As for the original processing: A later analysis tallied tens of millions of unique TCR beta chains across the 600 to 700 repertoires, and approximately 11 million of those chains were shared by two or more donors. To remove PCR and sequencing errors, raw reads were error-corrected and collapsed into unique sequences using a nearest-neighbor algorithm that merged closely related sequences. To assign V, D and J gene segments, CDR3 sequences were aligned to IMGT reference sequences. For a sequence to be retained, at least a six-nucleotide match to both a V gene segment and a J gene segment was required. A rearrangement counted as productive if the CDR3 had no stop codons and remained in frame with V and J, and every other rearrangement counted as non-productive. CDR3 was defined by IMGT convention, running from the second conserved V-encoded cysteine to the conserved J-encoded phenylalanine. The earlier analysis of a few hundred of the donors excluded any sequence lacking an unambiguous match to a single V gene segment. An earlier analysis of about 590 of the donors classified V segments as functional when productive rearrangements were above 56.7% and as segregating when the standard deviation between donors was above 5%. A statistical classification framework was developed to diagnose cytomegalovirus status using the catalog of TCR beta chain sequences. In a later analysis, TCR nucleotide sequences were compared against IMGT/GENE-DB human TR gene sequences so that V and J genes could be assigned. In a later analysis, CDR3 sequences and most-parsimonious VDJ recombination scenarios were assigned using the TCRdist pipeline. In a later analysis, each TCR beta chain was defined by its CDR3 amino acid sequence together with its V-gene family, and reads without a unique V-gene family were excluded. As a way to deal with suspected cross-contamination and a sequencing artifact, a later analysis dropped over 550 nucleotide sequences that were highly shared and had low generation probability. A later analysis calculated a clonal expansion index for each public chain from normalized within-repertoire ranks of inferred template counts. In a later analysis, generation probabilities were computed using a VDJ recombination model fitted to out-of-frame rearrangements, and the results were checked against IGoR. In a later analysis, hypergeometric tests were used to score TCR-TCR, TCR-HLA and TCR-CMV co-occurrence, with a repertoire-size bias correction applied to TCR pairs. False discovery rates were estimated in a later analysis by permuting HLA or CMV assignments 20 times. In a later analysis, co-occurring TCRs were grouped using DBSCAN, and TCRdist sequence similarity was added for clustering within HLA-allele-positive subsets. For co-occurrence clustering, repertoires with fewer than 30,000 or more than 120,000 public chains were excluded, along with a handful of repertoires with anomalous nucleotide sharing. This immuneACCESS table, as held by TCRdb, lists in-frame sequences with V and J called but not all clones. Of the missing ones, under half trace to an unresolved V gene in checked studies; the others have no known cause. For V, J and clone size, that table is used; D and trimming come from the DNA. The table held for this sample gives around 77,000 clones. The ten largest clones take up roughly 13% of the sample.

This record comes from a study of cytomegalovirus exposure and HLA in healthy donors (dated by TCRdb to 2015 to 2018). Broadly, across the study: According to an earlier analysis of a few hundred of the donors, some 180 million T cells yielded 117 million unique TCR beta sequences and about 300 Gb of sequence data. An early release covering roughly 600 HLA-typed donors comprised 250 to 350 gigabases of sequencing data and 85 million to 100 million unique TCR sequences. Of the approximately 370 genotyped donors, 81% were placed in the genetic ancestry cluster associated with self-reported Caucasian donors. The study was designed to test whether signatures of past pathogen exposure could be identified by cataloging public T cell receptors. The study profiled the T cell repertoires of 666 subjects by immunosequencing and related them to cytomegalovirus serostatus. Besides the first cohort of some 670 subjects, a separate validation cohort made up of roughly 130 different subjects was used. To predict cytomegalovirus infection status, the study brought together high-throughput TCR immunosequencing, statistical association of individual TCRs with disease status, and machine learning. To study patterns of TCR occurrence, a later analysis re-analyzed previously published TCR beta repertoires from under 750 donors and added high-resolution HLA genotyping. The later analysis used no new phenotypic data to find candidate immune exposures, relying instead on TCR beta sequences and their occurrence across donors. To decide whether each TCR beta V gene segment behaved as functional or pseudogenic, an earlier analysis of several hundred of the donors relied on high-throughput TCR beta sequencing. Donor age, sex, ethnicity and CMV serostatus were collected together with the repertoire data. A later genetic analysis took genome-wide SNP genotypes for about three fifths of the roughly 670 donors and used that subset as a discovery cohort. Every discovery cohort repertoire had been produced on one sequencing platform. HLA typing covered class I and class II loci at four-digit resolution. The number of donors typed differed by locus, with roughly 629-640 for A, B, C, DRB1 and DQB1, roughly 520 for DQA1, 600 to 610 for DPA1, and some 440 for DPB1. Roughly five DR-DQ haplotypes were treated as single units for association and clustering because of strong linkage in the cohort. Among some 400 genotyped donors of the cohort, an average of around 220,000 unique TCR beta nucleotide sequences was sequenced per donor, of which about 18% were non-productive. What the authors observed across the whole study: Sequencing depth was assumed to be roughly uniform across donors in the presence/absence analyses, though that assumption may not hold. Several of the top co-occurrence clusters appeared to be linked to parvovirus B19, influenza, CMV and Epstein-Barr virus, according to a later analysis. A later genetic analysis reported fewer N-insertions in productive TCRs among donors in an Asian-associated ancestry cluster than the roughly 670-donor mean. An association between a missense DCLRE1C variant and V-gene and J-gene trimming of TCR beta chains was found in a later genetic analysis and replicated in an independent cohort. A further reported finding was that TCR beta sequences accurately predicted the HLA-A and HLA-B alleles for most subjects in the first cohort. Assigning TCR associations to individual alleles was difficult when HLA alleles, especially DR and DQ, strongly co-occurred. Because HLA typing was missing for some donors at each locus, association tests included only the typed subset. In a later analysis, around 15,000 TCR beta sequences were associated with specific HLA alleles at a false discovery rate of 0.05. In an earlier analysis of around 600 of the donors, most TCR beta V segments appeared in productive rearrangements about 87% or about 30% of the time, broadly matching IMGT annotations. Because counts were too low, around 17 rarely observed V segments, including chromosome 9 orphons, were left out of the earlier analysis of about 500 of the donors. In vitro tests confirmed that three of the cytomegalovirus-associated TCR beta chains recognize cytomegalovirus antigens. Most TCR sequences were observed very rarely across donors, whereas some public TCRs were present in many individuals. Because the 87-base-pair reads could not distinguish some IMGT-functional V segments, including TRBV6-2 and TRBV6-3, those segments were excluded. In both the original and validation cohorts, the classifier was reported to diagnose cytomegalovirus status with high specificity and sensitivity. A later analysis found that TCR association rates varied across HLA loci, with DRB1 alleles showing the most associated TCRs and HLA-C alleles the fewest. CMV serostatus was the only immune exposure information available for the cohort. The authors suggested that the approach could potentially be generalized to other disease states and immunological phenotypes. Correlated functional status among segregating V segments might reflect linkage disequilibrium, but an unknown experimental factor could not be ruled out. In a later analysis, HLA-associated TCR beta chains showed more clonal expansion and lower generation probabilities than non-associated chains that were equally common. According to a later analysis, most CMV-associated TCR beta chains appeared to be HLA-restricted, and the HLA associations seemed to be driven largely by CMV exposure. This cohort had only TCR beta chains sequenced, and the lack of alpha or paired-chain data limited which features could be detected. In the study, approximately 150 TCR beta chains were listed as associated with cytomegalovirus. A group of highly shared sequence variants was considered likely to be a technical artifact of the sequencing pipeline.

Relative to germline, V is missing 7 bases and J is missing 5 bases, with 6 bases of the junction outside any gene match. The CDR3 starts with the cysteine, ends with the phenylalanine, and has 13 residues. The entry retains the CDR3 DNA only, 39 bases that are in frame from base 1. CDR1 LNHDA and CDR2 SQIVND are derived from the germline V gene (reference sequence). The cohort comprised approximately 700 healthy bone marrow donors. At the time of sampling, every cohort member was nominally healthy, though immune exposures that went unrecorded were likely present. The donor tested CMV seropositive, placing the donor among the 310 or so seropositive members of the cohort. Every donor gave a peripheral blood sample, and the peripheral blood mononuclear cells from that sample were used for TCR beta sequencing. The Qiagen DNeasy Blood Extraction Kit was used to extract genomic DNA from the blood cell samples.

The sample consisted of PBMCs. Recombination connected TRBV19 to TRBJ1-2; 8 central bases correspond to TRBD1. This TCR came from a man between 45 and 60 years old in good health and CMV-seropositive. The nucleotide sequence is TGTGCCAGTACCACTGGACAGGGATATGGCTACACCTTC. Translation gives CASTTGQGYGYTF. The reference TRBV19 and TRBJ1-2 proteins fill in what lies around the CDR3, so the full variable domain reads DGGITQSPKYLFRKEGQNVTLSCEQNLNHDAMYWYRQDPGQGLRLIYYSQIVNDFQKGDIAEGYSVSREKKESFPLTVTSAQKNPTAFYLCASTTGQGYGYTFGSGTRLTVV.